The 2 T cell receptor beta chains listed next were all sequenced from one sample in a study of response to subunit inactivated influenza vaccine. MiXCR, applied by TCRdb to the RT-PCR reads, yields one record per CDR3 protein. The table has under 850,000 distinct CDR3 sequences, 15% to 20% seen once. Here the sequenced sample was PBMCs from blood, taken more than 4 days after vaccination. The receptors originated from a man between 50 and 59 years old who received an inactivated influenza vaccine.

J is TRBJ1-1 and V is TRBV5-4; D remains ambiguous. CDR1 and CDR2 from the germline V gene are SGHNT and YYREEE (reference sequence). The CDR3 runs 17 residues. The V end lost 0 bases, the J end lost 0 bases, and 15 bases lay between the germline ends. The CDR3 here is CASSLESGQTMNTEAFF. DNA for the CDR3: TGTGCCAGCAGCTTGGAGTCAGGTCAGACCATGAACACTGAAGCTTTCTTT.

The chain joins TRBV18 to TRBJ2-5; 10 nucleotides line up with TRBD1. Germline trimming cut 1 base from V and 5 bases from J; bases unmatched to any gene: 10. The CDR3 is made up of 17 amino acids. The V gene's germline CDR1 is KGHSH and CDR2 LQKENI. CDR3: CASSPLLGTGVLETQYF. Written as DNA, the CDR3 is TGTGCCAGCTCACCACTCCTCGGGACAGGGGTGTTGGAGACCCAGTACTTC.